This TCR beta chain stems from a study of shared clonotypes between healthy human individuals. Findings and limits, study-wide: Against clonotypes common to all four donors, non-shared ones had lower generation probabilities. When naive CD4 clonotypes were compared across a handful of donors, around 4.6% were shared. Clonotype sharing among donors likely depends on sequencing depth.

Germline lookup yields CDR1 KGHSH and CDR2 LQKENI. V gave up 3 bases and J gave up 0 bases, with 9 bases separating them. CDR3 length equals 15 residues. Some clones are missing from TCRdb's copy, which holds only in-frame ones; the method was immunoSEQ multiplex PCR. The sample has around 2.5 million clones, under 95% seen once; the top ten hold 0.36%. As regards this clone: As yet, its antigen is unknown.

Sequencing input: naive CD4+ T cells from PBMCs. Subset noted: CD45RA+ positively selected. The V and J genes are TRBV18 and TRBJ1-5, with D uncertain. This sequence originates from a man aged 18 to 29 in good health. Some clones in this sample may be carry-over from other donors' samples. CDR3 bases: TGTGCCAGCTCACCGACGATCAATAGCAATCAGCCCCAGCATTTT. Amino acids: CASSPTINSNQPQHF.